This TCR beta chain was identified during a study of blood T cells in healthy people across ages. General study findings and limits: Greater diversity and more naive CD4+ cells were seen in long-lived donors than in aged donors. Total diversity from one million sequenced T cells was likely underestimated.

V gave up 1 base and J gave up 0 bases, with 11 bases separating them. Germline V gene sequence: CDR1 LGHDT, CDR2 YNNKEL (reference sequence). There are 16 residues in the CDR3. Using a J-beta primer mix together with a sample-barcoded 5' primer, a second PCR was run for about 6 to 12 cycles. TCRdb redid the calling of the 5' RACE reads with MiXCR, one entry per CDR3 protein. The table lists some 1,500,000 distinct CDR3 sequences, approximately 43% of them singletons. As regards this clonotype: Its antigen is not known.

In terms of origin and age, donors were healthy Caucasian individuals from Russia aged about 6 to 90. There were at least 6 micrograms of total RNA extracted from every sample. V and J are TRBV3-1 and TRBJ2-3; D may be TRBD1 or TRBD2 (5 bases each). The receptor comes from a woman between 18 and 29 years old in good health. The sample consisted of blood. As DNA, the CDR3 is TGTGCCAGCAGCCAAGCGGACGGGGCTAGCACAGATACGCAGTATTTT. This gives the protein CASSQADGASTDTQYF.